This T cell receptor (beta chain) was retrieved from a study of shared T cell receptors in the human thymus. Profiled with immunoSEQ multiplex PCR; TCRdb holds only in-frame clones, not every one. The sample consists of roughly 710,000 clones, approximately 83% of them appearing once. Germline CDR1 MNHEY, CDR2 SVGAGI. V shed 2 bases and J shed 0 bases, with 8 bases lying between them. The CDR3 is made up of 15 amino acids. This clone was detected only once. The same data also contributed to another study, on human thymus T cells. This second report adds: The donors were infants in Finland with congenital heart defects, otherwise immunologically healthy. Related studies noted strongly shared thymic repertoires across unrelated people.

The source is a girl under two years old with a congenital heart defect. This rearrangement joins TRBV6-5 to TRBJ2-1; D may be TRBD1 (5 bases). Sequencing was done on a sample of thymocytes. Here the CDR3 reads CASSYIGASYNEQFF. CDR3 sequence (DNA): TGTGCCAGCAGTTACATAGGGGCCTCCTACAATGAGCAGTTCTTC.